The 22 T cell receptor beta chains listed next were all sequenced from one sample in a study of CD8+ T cells in alopecia areata. Isolated RNA was reverse transcribed into cDNA used as the sequencing template. TCRdb's table, derived via immunoSEQ multiplex PCR, lists solely in-frame clones and lacks some. The table includes 150,000 to 200,000 clones, 60% detected once. As for treatment: oral pan-JAK inhibitor, 5-10 mg twice daily. Specimen: CD4+ T cells sorted from blood, collected at week 24, from a patient treated with tofacitinib. These receptor sequences come from a human donor with alopecia areata.

This clone appeared once. The CDR3 sequence: CASSFPSGGSYEQYF. Written as DNA, the CDR3 is TGTGCCAGCAGCTTTCCTAGCGGGGGTTCCTACGAGCAGTACTTC. J is TRBJ2-7 and V is TRBV7-2, with 10 bases that match TRBD2. The CDR3 sequence is 15 residues long. J was trimmed by 1 base and V by 3 bases; bases with no gene match: 3. In germline, CDR1 is SGHTA, CDR2 FQGNSA.

The chain carries TRBV4-3 and TRBJ1-6, with D possibly matching TRBD1 (5 bases). Trimming removed 0 bases from V and 10 bases from J, with 16 bases in between. The germline CDR1 and CDR2 sequences are LGHNA and YSLEER. The CDR3 totals 16 residues. CDR3 sequence: CASSQEGSRDGSPLHF. CDR3 bases: TGCGCCAGCAGCCAAGAGGGGTCCAGGGATGGGTCACCCCTCCACTTT.

The chain uses TRBV4-3 and TRBJ2-1; D not certain. CDR1 and CDR2 (germline): LGHNA, YSLEER. V shed 0 bases and J shed 10 bases, with 10 bases lying between them. The CDR3 spans 13 residues. CDR3 sequence reads: CASSQDLGFEQFF. Here the CDR3 DNA reads TGCGCCAGCAGCCAAGATCTGGGGTTCGAGCAGTTCTTC.

The J gene is TRBJ2-1, the V gene TRBV27; possibly TRBD2 for D (5 bases). CDR3 length: 13 residues. Germline CDR1 MNHEY, CDR2 SMNVEV (reference sequence). Trimming cost V 3 bases and J 6 bases, with 9 bases left between them. The CDR3 sequence: CASSLRVTNEQFF. The CDR3 region has the DNA TGTGCCAGCAGTTTGCGGGTAACCAATGAGCAGTTCTTC.

The gene calls are TRBV30 and TRBJ1-2, with D possibly matching TRBD1 (5 bases). Trimming left V 1 base short and J 7 bases short, with 13 bases between. Per the germline V gene, CDR1 is GTSNPN and CDR2 is SVGIG (reference sequence). This CDR3 spans 13 amino acids. As DNA, the CDR3 is TGTGCCTGGAGTGATTGGGACCTTGGTGGCTACACCTTC. This translates into CAWSDWDLGGYTF.

CDR3 nucleotide sequence: TGTGCCAGCAGACCCTATAGTGATACGCAGTATTTT. Translating it yields CASRPYSDTQYF. The V call is TRBV7-2, the J call TRBJ2-3, with unresolved D. Trimming took 6 bases from V and 6 from J, leaving 10 bases between them. Germline V CDR1 and CDR2: SGHTA, FQGNSA. CDR3 length: 12 residues.

The chain links TRBV5-6 to TRBJ1-5; no firm D call. The length of the CDR3 is 13 residues. Trimming left V 4 bases short and J 4 bases short, with 9 bases between. Germline CDR1 and CDR2: SGHDT and YYEEEE. CDR3 nucleotides: TGTGCCAGCAGCCAGACGGGGAATCAGCCCCAGCATTTT. It codes for CASSQTGNQPQHF.

The chain recombines TRBV27 with TRBJ2-1; no firm D call. Germline CDR1 MNHEY, CDR2 SMNVEV (reference sequence). The CDR3 covers 13 residues. V was shortened by 11 bases and J by 0 bases, with 11 bases between the two germline ends. CDR3 DNA sequence: TGTGCCTCGCAGCTGAGCTCCTACAATGAGCAGTTCTTC. Protein product: CASQLSSYNEQFF.

The chain uses TRBV6-5 and TRBJ1-5; possibly TRBD1 for D (5 bases). Germline lookup yields CDR1 MNHEY and CDR2 SVGAGI. This CDR3 spans 14 amino acids. The V gene lost 6 bases and the J gene lost 0 bases, with 9 bases spanning the gap. The CDR3 DNA is TGTGCCAGCAGCGGGGGGGGTAGCAATCAGCCCCAGCATTTT. Translated: CASSGGGSNQPQHF.

The CDR3 loop reads CASSLEGSGSAFF. In DNA, the CDR3 is TGCGCCAGCAGCTTGGAGGGGTCGGGGTCAGCTTTCTTT. This sequence joins TRBV5-1 and TRBJ1-1, with D perhaps TRBD1 (5 bases). From germline, CDR1 is SGHRS and CDR2 YFSETQ. The CDR3 contains 13 residues. V shed 0 bases and J shed 10 bases, with 13 bases lying between them.

The rearrangement uses TRBV27 and TRBJ2-5, with D possibly called TRBD1 or TRBD2 (5 bases each). Trimming left V 6 bases short and J 1 base short, with 15 bases between. Per the germline V gene, CDR1 is MNHEY and CDR2 is SMNVEV (reference sequence). CDR3 length: 15 residues. The CDR3 is CASSTGTVPQETQYF. The CDR3 region has the DNA TGTGCCAGCAGCACCGGGACCGTACCCCAAGAGACCCAGTACTTC.

This chain joins TRBV2 and TRBJ2-4; no definite D call. This CDR3 is built from 11 residues. V was pared by 5 bases and J by 2 bases, with 1 base between. Germline lookup yields CDR1 SNHLY and CDR2 FYNNEI. CDR3 in DNA: TGTGCCAGCAGTTCCAAAAACATTCAGTACTTC. This encodes CASSSKNIQYF.

The chain is built from TRBV29-1 and TRBJ2-2; D gene ambiguous. This CDR3 has 14 amino acids. Germline CDR1 is SQVTM and CDR2 is ANQGSEA. Trimming removed 4 bases from V and 1 base from J, with 10 bases in between. CDR3 sequence (DNA): TGCAGCGTTGGCCCGAACGGGAACACCGGGGAGCTGTTTTTT. This gives the protein CSVGPNGNTGELFF.

The genes are TRBV5-6 and TRBJ1-5, with D tentatively TRBD1 (5 bases). Germline assignment: CDR1 SGHDT and CDR2 YYEEEE. The CDR3 has 13 amino acids. Trimming pared 5 bases from V and 3 bases from J, leaving 9 bases between. CDR3 in amino acids: CASSGGINQPQHF. The CDR3 coding sequence is TGTGCCAGCAGTGGGGGAATCAATCAGCCCCAGCATTTT.

This chain uses TRBV29-1 with TRBJ1-1; 10 bases agree with TRBD1. CDR1 and CDR2 (germline): SQVTM, ANQGSEA. V shed 2 bases and J 1 base; nucleotides not matched to a gene: 7. CDR3 length: 16 residues. CDR3 nucleotide sequence: TGCAGCGTTGAAAATCCGGGACAGGGGAGGAACACTGAAGCTTTCTTT. Translated, it gives CSVENPGQGRNTEAFF.

The genes are TRBV5-4 and TRBJ2-7; D might be TRBD2 (6 bases). The CDR3 is made up of 15 amino acids. The germline V gene encodes CDR1 SGHNT and CDR2 YYREEE (reference sequence). V shed 4 bases and J shed 1 base, with 15 bases lying between them. The CDR3 DNA is TGTGCCAGCAGCCCCGGGACTCCTTCGTCCTACGAGCAGTACTTC. Translation gives CASSPGTPSSYEQYF.

The chain couples TRBV4-3 to TRBJ1-2, with D tentatively TRBD1 (5 bases). The CDR3 runs to 16 residues. Trimming took 0 bases from V and 7 from J, leaving 18 bases between them. Germline V gives CDR1 LGHNA, CDR2 YSLEER. CDR3: CASSQDLYGGLSGYTF. CDR3 coding DNA: TGCGCCAGCAGCCAAGATCTATATGGGGGTTTAAGTGGCTACACCTTC.

The chain recombines TRBV15 with TRBJ2-2; D remains unclear. Germline V gene data show CDR1 as LNHNV and CDR2 as YYDKDF (reference sequence). With 3 bases removed from V and 8 bases from J, the gap between germline ends came to 10 bases. CDR3 length: 13 amino acids. CDR3 bases: TGTGCCACCAGCAGGGAAAGTAGGGGGGAGCTGTTTTTT. This sequence encodes CATSRESRGELFF.

This clone was counted between two and nine times. The chain is built from TRBV29-1 and TRBJ2-5, with 7 bases aligning to TRBD1. In germline, CDR1 is SQVTM, CDR2 ANQGSEA. The trim removed 6 bases at V and 0 bases at J, leaving 7 bases unmatched. CDR3 size: 14 residues. The CDR3 region has the DNA TGCAGCGTCACCGGGACAGAGTACCAAGAGACCCAGTACTTC. This sequence encodes CSVTGTEYQETQYF.

V usage is TRBV29-1 and J usage is TRBJ1-1; no clear D gene. The CDR3 has 13 amino acids. Trimming took off 4 bases at V and 0 bases at J, with 9 bases between the two ends. CDR1 and CDR2 (germline): SQVTM, ANQGSEA. The CDR3 region has the DNA TGCAGCGTTGGGGTCACATTGAACACTGAAGCTTTCTTT. Translation: CSVGVTLNTEAFF.

V and J are TRBV30 and TRBJ2-4, with D perhaps TRBD2 (5 bases). V was cut by 2 bases and J by 8 bases, with 13 bases left in between. CDR1 and CDR2 (germline): GTSNPN, SVGIG (reference sequence). CDR3 length: 13 residues. The CDR3 region is CAWSFSGWDIQYF. CDR3 nucleotide sequence: TGTGCCTGGAGTTTCAGCGGCTGGGACATTCAGTACTTC.

V and J are TRBV7-9 and TRBJ2-7, with D possibly being TRBD1 or TRBD2 (6 bases each). V was shortened by 5 bases and J by 4 bases, with 18 bases between the two germline ends. The CDR3 contains 15 residues. The germline gives CDR1 SEHNR, CDR2 FQNEAQ (reference sequence). The DNA of the CDR3 is TGTGCCAGCAGCCTGGGGGGCTCAAAGCCTTACGAGCAGTACTTC. Its translation: CASSLGGSKPYEQYF.